This T cell receptor beta chain was recorded in a study of shared clonotypes between healthy human individuals. Across the whole study: Every donor yielded three CD4 naive, three CD4 memory, two CD8 naive and one CD8 memory plate. Broader study findings: Among the subsets, naive ones generally showed larger estimated richness than memory ones. Some clonotypes were shared by all four sorted-subset donors, while others were not shared. The non-shared ones had lower generation probabilities than the shared ones. Expectations were that clonotype sharing among donors would be affected by sequencing depth.

Generated by immunoSEQ multiplex PCR, the TCRdb table keeps only in-frame clones and is missing some. The data hold 1.6 million or so clones, with approximately 97% observed a single time. This CDR3 is 16 amino acids long. With 4 bases removed from V and 2 bases from J, the gap between germline ends came to 15 bases. Germline V gene data show CDR1 as SGHTA and CDR2 as FQGNSA. The table lists this clone with a count of one. The antigen is undetermined. The sequencing input was naive CD4+ T cells sorted from blood. Subset defined: CD45RA+ positively selected. The TCR sequence derives from a man aged 25-45 years in good health. The chain links TRBV7-2 to TRBJ1-5; the D gene is possibly TRBD1 (6 bases). CDR3 bases: TGTGCCAGCAGCTCAGGAGGGGGGTTCGGCAATCAGCCCCAGCATTTT. Amino acids: CASSSGGGFGNQPQHF.